The TCR beta chain under discussion was sequenced for a study of T cell responses to AZD1222 COVID-19 vaccine (dated by TCRdb to about 2021). In the study overall: AZD1222 recipients whose second dose came at about 4 weeks and those whose second dose came at about 12 weeks were combined into one group, since spike-specific TCR depth and breadth did not differ between the two schedules. Trial participants were enrolled into age subgroups of 18-55, 56-69 and 70-plus years, which contained approximately 150, 28 and 58 TCR-sequenced participants, respectively. TCR sequencing covered over 230 trial participants: 200 to 210 given two doses of AZD1222 and 26 given two doses of MenACWY control vaccine. Overall study outcomes, separate from this receptor: Because no day 14 peak-response samples were available, repertoires were characterized only after the peak T cell response. After two AZD1222 doses, both the breadth and the depth of spike-specific TCRs were significantly higher than at day 0 and than in MenACWY recipients. Nearly half of unique spike-specific TCRs reportedly recognized epitopes outside regions mutated in the B.1.351 and B.1.1.7 variants. Most participants were white British and females outnumbered males, and the authors suggested that clonal diversity may have been underestimated. In the small 56-69-year group, the increase in depth fell short of significance, most likely because of low power. Conclusions about previously exposed vaccinees were limited because only six or seven AZD1222 recipients were SARS-CoV-2 seropositive at baseline. CD4 TCRs associated with the vaccine covered the entire spike protein, and the dominant responses were in regions 160-218 and 743-854.

In the germline V gene (reference sequence), CDR1 corresponds to LNHDA and CDR2 to SQIVND. The CDR3 runs 12 amino acids, cysteine and phenylalanine included. Left in the record is the CDR3 DNA by itself, 36 bases read in frame from the first base. The V and J ends are trimmed by 4 bases and 7 bases, leaving 10 bases between them. The CDR3 regions of human TCRbeta chains were analyzed by immunosequencing. For the original study's pipeline: Repertoire TCRs were checked for matches against a reference library of SARS-CoV-2-specific TCRs that had been generated using the MIRA antigen-specificity platform. Breadth was defined as the fraction of unique TCRs that were SARS-CoV-2-associated, and depth was defined as the fraction of total T cells that were SARS-CoV-2-associated. Using the MIRA data, each spike-specific TCR was assigned both to the spike region to which the TCR was reactive and to a CD4 or CD8 class. Log10-transformed breadth and depth values were compared by one-way ANOVA with Sidak's multiple comparisons tests. In TCRdb, the immuneACCESS table is reduced to in-frame sequences with V and J assigned. These tables do not hold every clone; where another copy was compared, an unresolved V gene accounts for under half, and the others remain unexplained. D and trimming come from the DNA, and the V and J calls and clone size come from that table. Present in this sample are approximately 170,000 clones, roughly 92% of which were seen just once. The ten largest make up around 1.5% of the sample.

In the paper's terms, the time point label means: baseline before first vaccination. Samples from vaccinated people were obtained from the UK trials COV001 and COV002, which included a single-blind randomized controlled phase 2/3 trial of AZD1222 (ChAdOx1 nCoV-19) in healthy adults. Trial participant PBMC samples were collected at day 0 and day 28 after the second dose for TCRbeta chain sequencing. The count of this clone is one. The specificity of this receptor is unknown. Within one base of it there is no much larger clone, and no base qualities were kept. The receptor chain draws on TRBV19 and TRBJ1-2; confidence is insufficient to name the D gene. The sequencing used peripheral blood, collected on day 0 of AZD1222 vaccination. The receptor was isolated from an adult in good health. Read as DNA, the sequence is TGTGCCAGTAGTACGCGGACGGGTGGCTACACCTTC. This is translated as CASSTRTGGYTF. With the portions outside the CDR3 filled from the reference TRBV19 and TRBJ1-2 genes, the complete variable region becomes DGGITQSPKYLFRKEGQNVTLSCEQNLNHDAMYWYRQDPGQGLRLIYYSQIVNDFQKGDIAEGYSVSREKKESFPLTVTSAQKNPTAFYLCASSTRTGGYTFGSGTRLTVV.